This T cell receptor (beta chain) came from a study of T cells in narcolepsy. Study-wide background: Patients with NT1 or NT2 and healthy control donors were enrolled. Study-level results: Healthy controls reportedly lacked the autoreactive clonotypes serially found in patients' blood. Same-patient CSF and blood CD4+ T cell clonotypes included HCRT-specific and TRIB2-specific autoreactive ones.

About this clone: What it binds is unknown.

This CDR3 is built from 16 residues. In germline, CDR1 is SGHTA, CDR2 FQGNSA. V shed 5 bases and J 3 bases; nucleotides not matched to a gene: 10. Using immunoSEQ multiplex PCR, the repertoire was profiled, and TCRdb retains in-frame clones only, with some absent. This table holds 25,000 to 35,000 clones, less than 85% found once. This rearrangement joins TRBV7-2 to TRBJ1-2, with 9 bases identical to TRBD1. The TCR was taken from a human donor in good health. The source material was memory (CD45RA-) CD4+ T cells from blood. The CDR3 nucleotides are TGTGCCAGCAGCGAAGGTGGGACAGGGAGCCACTATGGCTACACCTTC. Translation: CASSEGGTGSHYGYTF.